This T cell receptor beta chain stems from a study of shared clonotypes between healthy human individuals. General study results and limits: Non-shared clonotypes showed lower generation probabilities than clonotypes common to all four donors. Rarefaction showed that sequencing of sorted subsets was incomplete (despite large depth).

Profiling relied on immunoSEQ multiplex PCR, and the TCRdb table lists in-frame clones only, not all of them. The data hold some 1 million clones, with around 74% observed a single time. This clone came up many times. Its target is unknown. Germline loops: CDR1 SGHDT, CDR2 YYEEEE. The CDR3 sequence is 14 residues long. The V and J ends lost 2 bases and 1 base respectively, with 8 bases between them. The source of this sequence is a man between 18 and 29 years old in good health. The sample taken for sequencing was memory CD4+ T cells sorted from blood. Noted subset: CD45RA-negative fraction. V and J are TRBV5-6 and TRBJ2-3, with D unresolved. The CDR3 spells CASSFFSGTDTQYF. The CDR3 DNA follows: TGTGCCAGCAGCTTTTTCTCCGGCACAGATACGCAGTATTTT. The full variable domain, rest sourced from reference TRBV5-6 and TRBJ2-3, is DAGVTQSPTHLIKTRGQQVTLRCSPKSGHDTVSWYQQALGQGPQFIFQYYEEEERQRGNFPDRFSGHQFPNYSSELNVNALLLGDSALYLCASSFFSGTDTQYFGPGTRLTVL.